Below, 14 T cell receptor beta chains from the same sample are listed, as sequenced in a study of Graves' ophthalmopathy and Graves' hyperthyroidism. Investigators amplified TCR beta CDR3 regions from RNA transcripts. First-round RT-PCR with HTBI primers preceded a second-round multiplex PCR. One entry per CDR3 protein, called by TCRdb with MiXCR from the multiplex PCR reads. The data contain about 480,000 distinct CDR3 sequences, over 13% of them singletons. The specimen sequenced was blood. These receptors came from a woman aged 25 to 45 with Graves' ophthalmopathy.

This clonotype was counted at least ten times. The chain combines TRBV11-2 with TRBJ1-2; 8 bases are shared with TRBD1. The CDR3 consists of 16 residues. Germline CDR1 reads SGHAT; CDR2 reads FQNNGV. V was pared by 1 base and J by 3 bases, with 7 bases of the junction left unmatched. The CDR3 loop reads CASSLGRTGWDYGYTF. The CDR3 region has the DNA TGTGCCAGCAGCTTAGGCCGGACAGGGTGGGACTATGGCTACACCTTC.

Turning to this clonotype: A much more abundant neighbour one base away suggests this may be a read error. The CDR3 sequence is CASSYQGKTKYF. The CDR3 DNA follows: TGTGCCAGCAGTTACCAGGGAAAGACCAAGTACTTC. This chain connects TRBV6-9 to TRBJ2-5, with TRBD1 as a possible D gene (5 bases). The germline gives CDR1 MNHGY, CDR2 SVAAGI. The CDR3 length is 12 residues.

V and J are TRBV3-1 and TRBJ1-2; D is unresolved. V gave up 0 bases and J gave up 7 bases, with 9 bases separating them. Germline V gene lookup returns CDR1 LGHDT and CDR2 YNNKEL (reference sequence). The CDR3 length is 13 residues. CDR3 sequence (DNA): TGTGCCAGCAGCCAAGATTCAAGGGCTGGCTACACCTTC. Its protein product is CASSQDSRAGYTF. The full variable domain, completed using reference TRBV3-1 and TRBJ1-2, is DTAVSQTPKYLVTQMGNDKSIKCEQNLGHDTMYWYKQDSKKFLKIMFSYNNKELIINETVPNRFSPKSPDKAHLNLHINSLELGDSAVYFCASSQDSRAGYTFGSGTRLTVV.

About this clonotype: With a much larger clone just one base away, this may be a read error. This CDR3 is missing its conserved last phenylalanine or tryptophan, likely due to a read error. The CDR3 bases are TGTGCCAGCAGCTTAGCTACCACCCAACCCCAGCATTTG. Its protein product is CASSLATTQPQHL. The chain combines TRBV11-2 with TRBJ1-5; D not resolved. The V end was cut by 1 base, the J end by 10 bases, with 11 bases between. Germline V CDR1 and CDR2: SGHAT, FQNNGV. The CDR3 consists of 13 residues.

This clonotype appeared a few times. The rearrangement joins TRBV3-1 to TRBJ2-7; unclear D gene. V was shortened by 0 bases and J by 0 bases, with 6 bases between the two germline ends. This CDR3 spans 14 amino acids. The germline V gene encodes CDR1 LGHDT and CDR2 YNNKEL (reference sequence). The CDR3 reads CASSQEQLSYEQYF. CDR3 coding DNA: TGTGCCAGCAGCCAAGAGCAGCTCTCCTACGAGCAGTACTTC.

This clonotype was picked up many times. This rearrangement joins TRBV5-1 to TRBJ1-2; TRBD1 aligns across 7 bases. Germline V gene lookup returns CDR1 SGHRS and CDR2 YFSETQ. The junction had 11 bases not matched to a gene; V was cut back by 4 bases and J by 5 bases. This CDR3 has 15 amino acids. CDR3 in DNA: TGCGCCAGCAGCAGCGAAACAGGGGAGCGGTATGGCTACACCTTC. As protein: CASSSETGERYGYTF.

This clonotype was seen at least ten times. The rearrangement links TRBV5-6 to TRBJ1-2, with D possibly TRBD1 on 5 matching bases. V lost 2 bases and J lost 7, with 15 bases in between. The CDR3 covers 14 residues. The germline gives CDR1 SGHDT, CDR2 YYEEEE. The CDR3 reads CASSFGTRQGGYTF. CDR3 DNA: TGTGCCAGCAGCTTCGGCACCAGGCAGGGTGGCTACACCTTC.

This clonotype showed up many times. The rearrangement links TRBV12-3 or TRBV12-4 to TRBJ1-1, with D unclear. V lost 3 bases to trimming and J lost 0 bases, with 14 bases between them. The CDR3 covers 16 residues. CDR3 nucleotides: TGTGCCAGCAGTTTCTCACGGGGAAGGATGAACACTGAAGCTTTCTTT. It specifies CASSFSRGRMNTEAFF.

The chain carries TRBV12-3 or TRBV12-4 and TRBJ1-1; 10 bases are a match to TRBD1. With 6 bases clipped from V and 8 bases from J, the junction kept 9 bases outside the gene matches. The CDR3 covers 14 residues. For the CDR3, the DNA is TGTGCCAGCAGCCCGACAGGGGGCGCTTCCGAAGCTTTCTTT. Translation gives CASSPTGGASEAFF.

This clonotype was observed at least ten times. This clone may be a read error of a much larger clone one base away. The chain couples TRBV12-3 or TRBV12-4 to TRBJ1-1; D not resolved. This CDR3 has 11 residues. The germline V and J ends were trimmed by 5 bases and 10 bases, with 11 bases remaining between them. This CDR3 is CASSIGPGAFF. DNA for the CDR3: TGTGCCAGCAGTATCGGGCCCGGAGCTTTCTTT.

In its sample, this clonotype was seen many times. The chain carries TRBV20-1 and TRBJ2-7; 9 bases agree with TRBD2. Germline CDR1 DFQATT, CDR2 SNEGSKA (reference sequence). With 3 bases clipped from V and 4 bases from J, the junction kept 4 bases outside the gene matches. This CDR3 spans 13 amino acids. The CDR3 coding sequence is TGCAGTGCTAGGCGGGAGGGCATTTACGAGCAGTACTTC. Translating gives CSARREGIYEQYF.

Only a few counts were recorded for this clonotype. The chain couples TRBV4-1 to TRBJ1-2; D is undetermined. CDR1 is MGHRA and CDR2 is YSYEKL in the germline V gene. The CDR3 is 15 amino acids. Trimming took 0 bases from V and 0 from J, leaving 8 bases between them. The CDR3 region is CASSQDQLSNYGYTF. The CDR3 DNA sequence: TGCGCCAGCAGCCAAGATCAGTTGTCTAACTATGGCTACACCTTC.

This clonotype has at least ten counts. The CDR3 sequence: CASSIGGYYGYTF. CDR3 bases: TGTGCCAGTAGTATCGGGGGCTACTATGGCTACACCTTC. The chain links TRBV19 to TRBJ1-2; TRBD1 might be the D (6 bases). The CDR3 contains 13 residues. V was clipped by 3 bases and J by 3 bases, with 8 bases between them. Germline-derived CDR1 and CDR2 are LNHDA and SQIVND (reference sequence).

This clonotype was observed many times. The chain couples TRBV12-3 or TRBV12-4 to TRBJ1-2, with D unclear. The CDR3 length is 13 residues. The V end lost 6 bases, the J end lost 8 bases, and 16 bases lay between the germline ends. The CDR3 loop reads CASSIRGLRGYTF. CDR3 sequence (DNA): TGTGCCAGCAGCATCCGTGGATTGAGGGGCTACACCTTC.